The rows below give T cell receptor beta chains drawn from one sample of a study of blood T cell repertoires in COVID-19. The data were produced by immunoSEQ multiplex PCR, yet TCRdb's version contains in-frame clones alone and is incomplete. The repertoire holds 40,000 or so clones, 70% to 90% seen once, with about 4% in the top ten. The sample taken for sequencing was peripheral blood. These TCRs come from a human donor in a cohort sampled during active COVID-19. The CDR3 runs from the conserved cysteine through the conserved F or W. The order of the fields is V gene, J gene, D gene, CDR3 protein. A D gene is named only where the DNA matches it firmly.

>TRBV5-6|TRBJ2-3|.
CASSFELASTDTQYF
>TRBV9|TRBJ1-3|.
CASSVATRSSGDTIYF
>TRBV5-6|TRBJ1-1|TRBD1
CASSFLSGRGPEAFF
>TRBV7-2|TRBJ1-2|TRBD1
CASSPPPTGAGGYTF
>TRBV9|TRBJ2-1|.
CASSVGAGSSYNEQFF
>TRBV6-5|TRBJ2-2|TRBD2
CASSPGTSGTGELFF
>TRBV10-3|TRBJ1-1|TRBD1
CAISETGGMNTEAFF
>TRBV5-1|TRBJ2-1|TRBD2
CASSLDGGRAYNEQFF
>TRBV9|TRBJ2-7|.
CASSPDRTYEQYF
>TRBV11-2|TRBJ1-5|.
CASSVSGVQPQHF
>TRBV14|TRBJ1-1|.
CASSQSFGRETEAFF
>TRBV11-2|TRBJ1-1|TRBD1
CASSSTGGNTEAFF
>TRBV29-1|TRBJ2-4|.
CSVDPGGKNIQYF
>TRBV3-1/TRBV3-2|TRBJ2-7|TRBD1
CASSQVGSGGSGEQYF
>TRBV27|TRBJ2-2|TRBD1
CASSRPTGWEIGELFF